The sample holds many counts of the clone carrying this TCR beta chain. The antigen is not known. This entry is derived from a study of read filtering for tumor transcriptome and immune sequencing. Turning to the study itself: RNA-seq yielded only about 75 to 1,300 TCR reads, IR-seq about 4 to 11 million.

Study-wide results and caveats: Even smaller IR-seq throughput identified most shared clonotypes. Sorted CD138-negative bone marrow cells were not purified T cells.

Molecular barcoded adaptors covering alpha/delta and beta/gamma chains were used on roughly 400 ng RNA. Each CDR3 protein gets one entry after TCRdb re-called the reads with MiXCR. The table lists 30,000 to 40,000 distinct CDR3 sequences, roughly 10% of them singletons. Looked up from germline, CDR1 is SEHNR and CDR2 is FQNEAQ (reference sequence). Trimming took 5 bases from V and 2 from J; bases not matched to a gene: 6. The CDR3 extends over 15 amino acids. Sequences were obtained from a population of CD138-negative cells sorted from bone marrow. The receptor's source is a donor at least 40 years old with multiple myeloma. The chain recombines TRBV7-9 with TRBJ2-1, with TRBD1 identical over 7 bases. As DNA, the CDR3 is TGTGCCAGCAGCGACACGACAGGGACCTACAATGAGCAGTTCTTC. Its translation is CASSDTTGTYNEQFF.